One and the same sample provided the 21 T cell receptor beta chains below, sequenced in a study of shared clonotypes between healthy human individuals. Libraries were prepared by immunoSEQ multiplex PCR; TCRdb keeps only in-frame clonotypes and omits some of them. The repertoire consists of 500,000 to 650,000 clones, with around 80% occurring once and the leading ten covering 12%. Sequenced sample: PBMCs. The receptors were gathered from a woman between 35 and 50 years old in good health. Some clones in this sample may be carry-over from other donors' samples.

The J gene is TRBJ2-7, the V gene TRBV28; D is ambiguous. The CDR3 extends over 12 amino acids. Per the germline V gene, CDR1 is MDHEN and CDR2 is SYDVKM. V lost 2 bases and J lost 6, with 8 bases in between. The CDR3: CASSLGFREQYF. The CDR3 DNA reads TGTGCCAGCAGTTTAGGGTTTCGCGAGCAGTACTTC.

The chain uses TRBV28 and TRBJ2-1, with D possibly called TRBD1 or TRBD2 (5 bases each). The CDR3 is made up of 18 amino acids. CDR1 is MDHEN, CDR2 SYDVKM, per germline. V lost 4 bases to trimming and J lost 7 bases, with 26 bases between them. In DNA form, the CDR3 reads TGTGCCAGCAGTTCAATCCCGGATGGGGCGGGCGGAGAAAATGAGCAGTTCTTC. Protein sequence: CASSSIPDGAGGENEQFF.

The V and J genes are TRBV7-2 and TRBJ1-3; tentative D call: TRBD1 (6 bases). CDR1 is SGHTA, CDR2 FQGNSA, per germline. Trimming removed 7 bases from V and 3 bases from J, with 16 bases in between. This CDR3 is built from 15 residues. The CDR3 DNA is TGTGCCAGCACCCTGGGGGGGCGCGATGGAAACACCATATATTTT. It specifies CASTLGGRDGNTIYF.

The CDR3 spells CASSLSASQETQYF. CDR3 in DNA: TGCGCCAGCAGCTTGTCTGCTAGCCAAGAGACCCAGTACTTC. The V call is TRBV5-1, the J call TRBJ2-5; no clear D. Germline values: CDR1 SGHRS, CDR2 YFSETQ. The CDR3 spans 14 residues. V was trimmed by 1 base and J by 1 base, leaving 8 bases between them.

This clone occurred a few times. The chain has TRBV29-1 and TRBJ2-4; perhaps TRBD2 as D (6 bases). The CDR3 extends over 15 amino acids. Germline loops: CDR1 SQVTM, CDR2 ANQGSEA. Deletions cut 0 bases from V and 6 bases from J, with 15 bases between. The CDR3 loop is CSVEDLTGDLNIQYF. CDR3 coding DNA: TGCAGCGTTGAAGATCTCACGGGGGACTTAAACATTCAGTACTTC.

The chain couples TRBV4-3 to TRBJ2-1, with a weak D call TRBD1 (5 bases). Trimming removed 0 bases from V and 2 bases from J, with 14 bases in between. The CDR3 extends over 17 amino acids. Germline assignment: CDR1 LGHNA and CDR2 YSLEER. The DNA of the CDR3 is TGCGCCAGCAGCCAAGATCCCAGGGTAAGAGCCTACAATGAGCAGTTCTTC. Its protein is CASSQDPRVRAYNEQFF.

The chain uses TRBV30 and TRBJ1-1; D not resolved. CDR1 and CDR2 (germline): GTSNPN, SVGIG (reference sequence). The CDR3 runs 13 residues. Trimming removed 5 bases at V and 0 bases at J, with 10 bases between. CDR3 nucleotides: TGTGCCTGGGGGAAAGGGATGAACACTGAAGCTTTCTTT. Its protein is CAWGKGMNTEAFF.

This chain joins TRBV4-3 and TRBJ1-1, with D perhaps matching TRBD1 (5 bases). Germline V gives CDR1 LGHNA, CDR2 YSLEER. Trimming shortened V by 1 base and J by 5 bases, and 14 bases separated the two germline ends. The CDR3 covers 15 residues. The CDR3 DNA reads TGCGCCAGCAGCCAAGGAGTGGCAGGGAGGACTGAAGCTTTCTTT. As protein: CASSQGVAGRTEAFF.

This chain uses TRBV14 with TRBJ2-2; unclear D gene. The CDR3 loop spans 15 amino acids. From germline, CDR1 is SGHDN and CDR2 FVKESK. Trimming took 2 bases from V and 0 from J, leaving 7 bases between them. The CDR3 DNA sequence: TGTGCCAGCAGCCAATACCTTCCGAACACCGGGGAGCTGTTTTTT. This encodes CASSQYLPNTGELFF.

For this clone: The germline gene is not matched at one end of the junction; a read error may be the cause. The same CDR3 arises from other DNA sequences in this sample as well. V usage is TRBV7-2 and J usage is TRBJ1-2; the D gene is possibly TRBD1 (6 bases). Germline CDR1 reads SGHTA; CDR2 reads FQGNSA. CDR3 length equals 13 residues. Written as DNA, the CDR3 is TGTGCCAGCAGCCAAGACAGGCGCTATGGCTACACTTTC. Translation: CASSQDRRYGYTF.

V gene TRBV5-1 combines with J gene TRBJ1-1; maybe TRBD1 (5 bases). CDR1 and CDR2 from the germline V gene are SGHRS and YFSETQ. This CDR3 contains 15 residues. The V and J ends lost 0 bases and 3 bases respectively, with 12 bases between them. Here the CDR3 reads CASSLVAGTHTEAFF. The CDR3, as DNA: TGCGCCAGCAGCTTGGTAGCGGGGACCCACACTGAAGCTTTCTTT.

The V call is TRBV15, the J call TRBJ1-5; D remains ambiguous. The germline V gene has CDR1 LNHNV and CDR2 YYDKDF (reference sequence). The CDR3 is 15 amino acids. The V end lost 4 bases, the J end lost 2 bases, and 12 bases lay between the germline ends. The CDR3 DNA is TGTGCCACCAGCAAAAATACGGATGGCAATCAGCCCCAGCATTTT. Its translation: CATSKNTDGNQPQHF.

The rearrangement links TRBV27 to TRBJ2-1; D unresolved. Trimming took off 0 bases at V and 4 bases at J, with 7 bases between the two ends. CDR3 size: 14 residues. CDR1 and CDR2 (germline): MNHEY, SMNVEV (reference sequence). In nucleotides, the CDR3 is TGTGCCAGCAGTTTATCTAGTCGGTACAATGAGCAGTTCTTC. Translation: CASSLSSRYNEQFF.

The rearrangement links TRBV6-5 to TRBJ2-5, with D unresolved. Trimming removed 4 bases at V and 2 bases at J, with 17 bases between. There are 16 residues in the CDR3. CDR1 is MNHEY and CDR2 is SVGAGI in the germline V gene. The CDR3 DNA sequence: TGTGCCAGCAGTTCTCCCCGAGGTCTGTTACAAGAGACCCAGTACTTC. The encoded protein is CASSSPRGLLQETQYF.

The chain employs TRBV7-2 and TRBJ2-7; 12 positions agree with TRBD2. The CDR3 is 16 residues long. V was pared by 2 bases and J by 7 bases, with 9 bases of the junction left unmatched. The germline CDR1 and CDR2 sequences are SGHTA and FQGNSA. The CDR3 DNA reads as TGTGCCAGCAGCTTATCCCGGGGACTAGCGGGCAGGGAGCAGTACTTC. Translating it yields CASSLSRGLAGREQYF. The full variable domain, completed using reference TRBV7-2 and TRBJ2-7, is GAGVSQSPSNKVTEKGKDVELRCDPISGHTALYWYRQSLGQGLEFLIYFQGNSAPDKSGLPSDRFSAERTGGSVSTLTIQRTQQEDSAVYLCASSLSRGLAGREQYFGPGTRLTVT.

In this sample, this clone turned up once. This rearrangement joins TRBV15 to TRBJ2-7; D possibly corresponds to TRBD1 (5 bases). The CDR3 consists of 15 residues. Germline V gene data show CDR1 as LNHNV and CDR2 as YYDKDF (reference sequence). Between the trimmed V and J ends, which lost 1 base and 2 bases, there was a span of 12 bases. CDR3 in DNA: TGTGCCACCAGCAGAGGGGTGCAGGGTGCCTACGAGCAGTACTTC. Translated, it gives CATSRGVQGAYEQYF.

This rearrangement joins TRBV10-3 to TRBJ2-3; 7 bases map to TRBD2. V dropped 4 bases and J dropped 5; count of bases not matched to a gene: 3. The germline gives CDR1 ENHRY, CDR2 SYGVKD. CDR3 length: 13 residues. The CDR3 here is CAISGWGGDTQYF. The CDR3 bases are TGTGCCATCAGTGGTTGGGGGGGAGATACGCAGTATTTT.

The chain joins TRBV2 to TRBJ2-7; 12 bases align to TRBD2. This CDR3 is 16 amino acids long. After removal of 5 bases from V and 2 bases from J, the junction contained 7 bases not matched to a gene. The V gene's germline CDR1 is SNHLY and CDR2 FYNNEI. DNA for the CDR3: TGTGCCAGCAGTAATACCCGGACTAGCGGGACCTACGAGCAGTACTTC. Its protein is CASSNTRTSGTYEQYF.

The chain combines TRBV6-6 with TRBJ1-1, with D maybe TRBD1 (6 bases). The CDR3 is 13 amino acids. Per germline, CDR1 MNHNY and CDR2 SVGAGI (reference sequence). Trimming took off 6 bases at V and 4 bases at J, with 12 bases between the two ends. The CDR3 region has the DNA TGTGCCAGCAGACGGGAGGGGGTCACTGAAGCTTTCTTT. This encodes CASRREGVTEAFF.

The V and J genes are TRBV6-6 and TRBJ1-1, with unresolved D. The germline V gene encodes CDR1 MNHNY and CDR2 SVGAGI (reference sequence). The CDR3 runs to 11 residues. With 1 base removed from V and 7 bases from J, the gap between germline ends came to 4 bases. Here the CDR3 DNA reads TGTGCCAGCAGTTACTGGGGTGAAGCTTTCTTT. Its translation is CASSYWGEAFF.

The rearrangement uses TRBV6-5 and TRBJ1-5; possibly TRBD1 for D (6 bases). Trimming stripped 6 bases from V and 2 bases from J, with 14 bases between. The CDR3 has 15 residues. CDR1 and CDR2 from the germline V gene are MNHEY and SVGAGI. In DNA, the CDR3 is TGTGCCAGCAGAAGCCGGGGGGCGGGCAATCAGCCCCAGCATTTT. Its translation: CASRSRGAGNQPQHF.